This T cell receptor beta chain was captured by sequencing in a study of post-analysis software for immune sequencing data. Study in general: Both relapsing-remitting and secondary progressive multiple sclerosis featured among the disease courses, as did progressive-relapsing multiple sclerosis.

Study observations and caveats: Versus controls, multiple sclerosis patients showed significantly lower diversity (normalized Chao1). About five TRBV segments were more frequent in patients than controls; TRBV5-6, TRBV5-1 and TRBV20-1 belonged to this group.

Unique molecular identifiers were present in the TCR beta cDNA libraries. T cells numbering about 0.85 to 11 million yielded cDNA molecules that totaled roughly 500,000. MiXCR was run by TCRdb on the PCR reads, yielding one entry per CDR3 protein. The data show approximately 660,000 distinct CDR3 sequences, roughly three fifths seen once. V was trimmed by 4 bases and J by 1 base, leaving 28 bases between them. Germline assignment: CDR1 SGHRS and CDR2 YFSETQ. The CDR3 has 20 amino acids. Details on this clonotype: Its target is not known.

The V and J genes are TRBV5-1 and TRBJ2-3; tentatively, D is TRBD1 or TRBD2 (5 bases each). Material: blood. The clonotype comes from a girl aged 2-10 years with multiple sclerosis. CDR3 in amino acids: CASSASLVGVGEFGTDTQYF. For the CDR3, the DNA is TGCGCCAGCAGCGCCTCTCTAGTCGGGGTGGGGGAATTCGGCACAGATACGCAGTATTTT.